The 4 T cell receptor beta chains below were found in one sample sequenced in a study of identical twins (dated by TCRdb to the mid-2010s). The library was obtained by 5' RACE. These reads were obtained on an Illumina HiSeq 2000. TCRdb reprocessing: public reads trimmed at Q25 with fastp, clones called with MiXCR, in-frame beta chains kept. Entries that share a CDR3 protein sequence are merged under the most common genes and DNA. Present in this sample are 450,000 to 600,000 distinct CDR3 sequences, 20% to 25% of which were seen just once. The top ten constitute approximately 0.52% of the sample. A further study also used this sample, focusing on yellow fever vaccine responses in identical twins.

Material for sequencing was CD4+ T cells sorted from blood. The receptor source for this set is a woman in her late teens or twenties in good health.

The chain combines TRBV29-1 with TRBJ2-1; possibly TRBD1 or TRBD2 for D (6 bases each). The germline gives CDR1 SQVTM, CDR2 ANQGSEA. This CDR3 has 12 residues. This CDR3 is CSGGLGYNEQFF. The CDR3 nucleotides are TGCAGTGGGGGGCTTGGGTACAATGAGCAGTTCTTC.

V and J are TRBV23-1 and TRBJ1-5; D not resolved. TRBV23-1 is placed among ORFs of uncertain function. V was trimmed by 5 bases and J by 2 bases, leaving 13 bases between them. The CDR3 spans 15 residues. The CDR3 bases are TGCGCCAGCAGTGCAGAGAAATATGGCAATCAGCCCCAGCATTTT. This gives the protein CASSAEKYGNQPQHF.

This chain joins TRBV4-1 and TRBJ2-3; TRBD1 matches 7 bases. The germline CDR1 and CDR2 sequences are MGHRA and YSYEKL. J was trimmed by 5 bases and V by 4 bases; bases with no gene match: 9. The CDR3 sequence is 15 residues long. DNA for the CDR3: TGCGCCAGCAGCCCAGAGGGGGCAGCTAGAGATACGCAGTATTTT. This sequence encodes CASSPEGAARDTQYF.

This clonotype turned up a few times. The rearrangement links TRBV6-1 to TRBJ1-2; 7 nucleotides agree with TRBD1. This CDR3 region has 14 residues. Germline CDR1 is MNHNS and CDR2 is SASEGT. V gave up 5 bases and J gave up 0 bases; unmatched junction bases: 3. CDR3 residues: CASSRDSSNYGYTF. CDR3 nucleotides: TGTGCCAGCAGTCGGGACAGTTCTAACTATGGCTACACCTTC.